This T cell receptor (beta chain) was sequenced in a study of blood T cell repertoires in COVID-19. For the study at large: Samples came from the United States, Italy and Spain, spanning acute and convalescent COVID-19. Sources were T cells, B-cell-depleted T cells, or PBMCs; the material itself was cDNA or gDNA.

The CDR3 spans 14 residues. The ends lost 1 base at V and 5 bases at J; junction bases unmatched: 6. CDR1 is GTSNPN and CDR2 is SVGIG in the germline V gene (reference sequence). In the study's own analysis: Amplification with reference gene primers provided the estimates of nucleated cell counts. Sequenced by immunoSEQ multiplex PCR; TCRdb stores in-frame clones only, minus some. V and J calls plus clone size are reproduced from that table; the DNA served to infer D and trimming. The sample lists more than 250,000 clones, around 85% occurring once. The clonotype originates from a man aged 50-59 years with active or convalescent COVID-19. Sequencing was carried out using peripheral blood. This sequence joins TRBV30 and TRBJ1-2; 8 positions match TRBD1. The CDR3, as DNA: TGTGCCTGGAGTGCCGGACAGGGAGCTTATGGCTACACCTTC. Protein sequence: CAWSAGQGAYGYTF.